This is a list of T cell receptor beta chains from one sample in a study of T cell responses to AZD1222 COVID-19 vaccine. Assay used: immunoSEQ multiplex PCR; TCRdb lists only in-frame clones, some missing. The sample includes some 160,000 clones, under 95% of them seen just once. Sequences were derived from peripheral blood, sampled on day 0 of AZD1222 vaccination. These receptors all stem from an adult in good health. CDR3s include the opening cysteine and the closing phenylalanine or tryptophan. The order of the fields is CDR3 protein, V gene, CDR3 length, clone size. Clone size is stated in some rows and not others, as once, few, many or a class when expanded.

CASRSYWGKDADTQYF	TRBV28	16	.
CATRAFYTGELFF	TRBV24-1	13	once
CASSLATGAILLHEQYF	TRBV5-1	17	.
CASSVGQGAYEQYF	TRBV9	14	.
CASSHWPQQVDQETQYF	TRBV28	17	.
CASSLQDRGGNTIYF	TRBV28	15	.
CASSLAPGALNYGYTF	TRBV5-1	16	.
CASSLSVHLAYEQYF	TRBV27	15	.
CASSWGENSPLHF	TRBV11-2	13	.
CASSPQTSGSSYEQYF	TRBV19	16	.
CASSLYNRVDEQYF	TRBV27	14	.
CASSHGLAVYEQYF	TRBV19	14	.
CASSDGNYGYTF	TRBV2	12	.
CASSYSISGLTDTQYF	TRBV6-5	16	.
CASTLGEGLSNQPQHF	TRBV19	16	.
CAISESGEAATDTQYF	TRBV10-3	16	once
CASSFGGTNEKLFF	TRBV28	14	.
CASSQGWGRYDNEQFF	TRBV3-1/TRBV3-2	16	.
CASSWPRHIQYF	TRBV10-2	12	.
CASSPSEGNYGYTF	TRBV18	14	.
CASSRVGDGNEQFF	TRBV2	14	.
CASSLSKRELTYEQYF	TRBV11-3	16	.
CARRGQGRLHTHDALCSNQPQHF	TRBV10-2	23	.
CASKSPGGKNNQPQHF	TRBV28	16	.
CASSFNPGPSSGNTIYF	TRBV11-2	17	.
CASSSWDGGYNEQFF	TRBV5-1	15	.
CASSLVAAQGNTIYF	TRBV5-1	15	.
CASRGEGLGADTQYF	TRBV28	15	.
CASTYEETQYF	TRBV5-6	11	.
CASSYLAEEQFF	TRBV6-2/TRBV6-3	12	few
CASSPPPFSYEQYF	TRBV28	14	.
CASSYGLAAYNEQFF	TRBV4-3	15	.
CATSDLGGTSTDTQYF	TRBV24-1	16	.
CASSVALAGGWETQYF	TRBV9	16	.
CASSPLRQGGNTIYF	TRBV28	15	.
CASYPRATGGYGANVLTF	TRBV28	18	.
CASSLGTENEKLFF	TRBV5-4	14	.
CASRNRGYEQYF	TRBV11-3	12	.
CASSEGRLEPQHF	TRBV6-1	13	.
CASSPDRLGLNENYGYTF	TRBV5-4	18	.
CASSPAGGGEKLFF	TRBV6-2/TRBV6-3	14	.
CASQREGEDEQYF	TRBV10-1	13	.
CASSYGQMNSPLHF	TRBV6-2/TRBV6-3	14	.
CASSLSPGTLNEQFF	TRBV7-3	15	.
CASSSGTGGNTGELFF	TRBV7-2	16	.
CASSAQDLSSYEQYF	TRBV9	15	.
CASSSMEGSSYEQYF	TRBV13	15	.
CASSLGGNPEAFF	TRBV5-1	13	.
CATSRLQAPNTEAFF	TRBV15	15	.
CASSQVSVTSYEQYF	TRBV13	15	.
CASSPGAGGINEQFF	TRBV7-3	15	.
CASSWTGFNSPLHF	TRBV11-1	14	.
CASSRSFGDTQYF	TRBV14	13	.